The text below deals with one TCR beta chain. What it binds is unknown. The data were produced by immunoSEQ multiplex PCR, yet TCRdb's version contains in-frame clones alone and is incomplete. Of 80,000 to 100,000 clones listed, about 90% are singletons. These data come from a study of graft-versus-host responses after intestinal transplantation. The wider study: Multivisceral, liver-intestinal, or isolated intestinal transplants were performed in recipients. Every one of the recipients received anti-thymocyte globulin induction and afterwards took tacrolimus and steroids for around three years.

The specimen was unstimulated CD4+ T cells sorted from spleen or lymph node cells, collected before intestinal transplant. The source of this sequence is a human donor who received an intestinal transplant.

CDR3 region: CASRYRGVTGELFF. The CDR3 DNA sequence: TGTGCCAGCAGGTACAGGGGAGTCACCGGGGAGCTGTTTTTT. The rearrangement joins TRBV6-1 to TRBJ2-2; 7 bases agree with TRBD1. V trimming: 6 bases; J trimming: 4 bases; junction bases outside the gene matches: 5. The CDR3 covers 14 residues. Germline assignment: CDR1 MNHNS and CDR2 SASEGT.